Presented here are 16 T cell receptor beta chains from one specimen sequenced in a study of T cell repertoires in cytomegalovirus infection. MiXCR, run by TCRdb on the reads, gives a single entry per CDR3 protein. The sample has under 300,000 distinct CDR3 sequences; about 18% are singletons. The sequencing input was CD8+ T cells from PBMCs. The source is a human donor in good health (CMV status not recorded). Some clones in this sample may be carry-over from other donors' samples.

This clonotype was picked up many times. The chain couples TRBV7-2 to TRBJ1-2; 7 nucleotides agree with TRBD1. The ends lost 1 base at V and 3 bases at J; junction bases unmatched: 14. CDR3 length: 18 amino acids. Germline CDR1 reads SGHTA; CDR2 reads FQGNSA. CDR3 DNA sequence: TGTGCCAGCAGCTTAGGCCCCTACGTACAGGGGAGTCACTATGGCTACACCTTC. It codes for CASSLGPYVQGSHYGYTF.

This chain links TRBV5-1 with TRBJ1-1; D might be TRBD1 (5 bases). Germline-derived CDR1 and CDR2 are SGHRS and YFSETQ. The V end lost 3 bases, the J end lost 7 bases, and 31 bases lay between the germline ends. There are 19 residues in the CDR3. This CDR3 is CASSYPGTRADPRTGEAFF. CDR3 in DNA: TGCGCCAGCAGCTACCCTGGAACCAGGGCAGACCCTCGAACGGGTGAAGCTTTCTTT.

V gene TRBV19 combines with J gene TRBJ2-7, with D maybe TRBD1 (5 bases). The V and J ends lost 4 bases and 5 bases respectively, with 18 bases between them. This CDR3 comprises 15 residues. Germline V CDR1 and CDR2: LNHDA, SQIVND (reference sequence). Here the CDR3 reads CASSKDTGEVHEQYF. DNA of the CDR3: TGTGCCAGTAGTAAGGACACCGGAGAAGTCCACGAGCAGTACTTC. Full variable domain (missing parts from reference TRBV19 and TRBJ2-7): DGGITQSPKYLFRKEGQNVTLSCEQNLNHDAMYWYRQDPGQGLRLIYYSQIVNDFQKGDIAEGYSVSREKKESFPLTVTSAQKNPTAFYLCASSKDTGEVHEQYFGPGTRLTVT.

This clonotype has at least ten counts. The V and J genes are TRBV11-2 and TRBJ1-1, with D possibly being TRBD1 (5 bases). Trimming stripped 5 bases from V and 7 bases from J, with 11 bases between. The CDR3 runs 12 residues. Germline V gene lookup returns CDR1 SGHAT and CDR2 FQNNGV. The CDR3 region is CASSLAGLEAFF. CDR3 nucleotides: TGTGCCAGCAGCCTAGCGGGGCTTGAAGCTTTCTTT.

J is TRBJ2-1 and V is TRBV27; no firm D call. The germline V gene encodes CDR1 MNHEY and CDR2 SMNVEV (reference sequence). V lost 4 bases and J 1 base, leaving 8 bases between the germline ends. The CDR3 totals 14 residues. The CDR3 region has the DNA TGTGCCAGCAGTTGGCTAGGGTCCTACAATGAGCAGTTCTTC. Its protein is CASSWLGSYNEQFF.

The table lists this clonotype with a few counts. For the CDR3, the DNA is TGTGCCAGCAGCTTAGGCTCATCGGGCAGTAACTATGGCTACACCTTC. Translating it yields CASSLGSSGSNYGYTF. The genes are TRBV13 and TRBJ1-2, with unresolved D. The CDR3 loop spans 16 amino acids. Per the germline V gene, CDR1 is PRHDT and CDR2 is FYEKMQ (reference sequence). Trimming took off 0 bases at V and 1 base at J, with 12 bases between the two ends. The complete variable domain, with remaining parts taken from reference TRBV13 and TRBJ1-2, reads AAGVIQSPRHLIKEKRETATLKCYPIPRHDTVYWYQQGPGQDPQFLISFYEKMQSDKGSIPDRFSAQQFSDYHSELNMSSLELGDSALYFCASSLGSSGSNYGYTFGSGTRLTVV.

In this sample, this clonotype turned up a few times. Possible read error: a much larger clone is one base away. The rearrangement links TRBV5-1 to TRBJ1-5, with D possibly being TRBD1 (6 bases). V was clipped by 0 bases and J by 9 bases, with 10 bases between them. This CDR3 has 13 residues. Germline V lookup: CDR1 SGHRS, CDR2 YFSETQ. CDR3 region: CASSLEGDRPQHF. The CDR3 region has the DNA TGCGCCAGCAGCTTGGAGGGGGATCGGCCCCAGCATTTT.

V is TRBV5-1 and J is TRBJ2-7; possible D gene TRBD2, 5 bases. This CDR3 has 12 residues. Per the germline V gene, CDR1 is SGHRS and CDR2 is YFSETQ. Trimming removed 7 bases at V and 1 base at J, with 9 bases between. The CDR3 loop is CASWGESYEQYF. CDR3 coding DNA: TGCGCCAGCTGGGGAGAGTCCTACGAGCAGTACTTC.

This clonotype occurred many times. V gene TRBV28 combines with J gene TRBJ2-7, with TRBD1 matching 7 bases. The CDR3 is 16 residues long. Germline trimming cut 3 bases from V and 4 bases from J; bases unmatched to any gene: 12. CDR1 MDHEN and CDR2 SYDVKM come from the germline V gene. The CDR3 DNA is TGTGCCAGCAGTTTGCCCCGGACAGGCGGACTTTACGAGCAGTACTTC. Amino acid sequence: CASSLPRTGGLYEQYF. Looking up the rest from reference TRBV28 and TRBJ2-7 gives the full variable domain: DVKVTQSSRYLVKRTGEKVFLECVQDMDHENMFWYRQDPGLGLRLIYFSYDVKMKEKGDIPEGYSVSREKKERFSLILESASTNQTSMYLCASSLPRTGGLYEQYFGPGTRLTVT.

The V and J genes are TRBV7-9 and TRBJ2-2; 7 bases align to TRBD1. Trimming removed 3 bases from V and 0 bases from J; junction bases left unmatched: 7. Germline assignment: CDR1 SEHNR and CDR2 FQNEAQ (reference sequence). This CDR3 spans 17 amino acids. The CDR3 sequence is CASSFGTARPNTGELFF. The CDR3 bases are TGTGCCAGCAGCTTCGGGACAGCCAGACCGAACACCGGGGAGCTGTTTTTT.

V gene TRBV7-9 combines with J gene TRBJ2-7, with TRBD2 as a possible D gene (6 bases). CDR1 is SEHNR, CDR2 FQNEAQ, per germline (reference sequence). V was shortened by 4 bases and J by 5 bases, with 21 bases between the two germline ends. There are 16 residues in the CDR3. CDR3 loop: CASSSSVMGGVHEQYF. In DNA form, the CDR3 reads TGTGCCAGCAGCTCCTCCGTGATGGGGGGAGTCCACGAGCAGTACTTC.

This clonotype has ten or more counts. This rearrangement joins TRBV10-3 to TRBJ2-7; 7 nucleotides match TRBD1. Trimming took 10 bases from V and 2 from J; bases not matched to a gene: 5. This CDR3 is 12 amino acids long. Germline lookup yields CDR1 ENHRY and CDR2 SYGVKD. Here the CDR3 DNA reads TGTGCCACCTGGGACAGCCCCTACGAGCAGTACTTC. Translated, it gives CATWDSPYEQYF.

The CDR3 sequence is CASSPGGTGLTYGYTF. Written as DNA, the CDR3 is TGCGCCAGCAGCCCCGGCGGTACAGGGTTGACCTATGGCTACACCTTC. This chain joins TRBV5-1 and TRBJ1-2; a weak D match, TRBD1 (6 bases). In germline, CDR1 is SGHRS, CDR2 YFSETQ. V lost 4 bases and J lost 4, with 20 bases in between. This CDR3 has 16 residues.

J is TRBJ2-7 and V is TRBV2; D unresolved. The V gene lost 5 bases and the J gene lost 0 bases, with 11 bases spanning the gap. The CDR3 totals 14 residues. Germline-derived CDR1 and CDR2 are SNHLY and FYNNEI. CDR3 loop: CASSRVPSSYEQYF. DNA for the CDR3: TGTGCCAGCAGTCGGGTTCCTAGCTCCTACGAGCAGTACTTC. Supplemented by reference TRBV2 and TRBJ2-7, the full variable domain reads EPEVTQTPSHQVTQMGQEVILRCVPISNHLYFYWYRQILGQKVEFLVSFYNNEISEKSEIFDDQFSVERPDGSNFTLKIRSTKLEDSAMYFCASSRVPSSYEQYFGPGTRLTVT.

The chain is built from TRBV6-5 and TRBJ2-5; 10 nucleotides match TRBD2. The CDR3 totals 17 residues. CDR1 is MNHEY, CDR2 SVGAGI, per germline. Unmatched junction bases numbered 14, after V lost 6 bases and J lost 4 bases. The CDR3 region has the DNA TGTGCCAGCAGCCACGCGGCGGGCCTAGCGGGGGCAGAGACCCAGTACTTC. As protein: CASSHAAGLAGAETQYF.

Comments on this clonotype: A much larger clone differs by one base, so this may be a read error. The genes are TRBV7-6 and TRBJ2-7; D is uncertain. There are 14 residues in the CDR3. Germline values: CDR1 SGHVS, CDR2 FNYEAQ. CDR3 in amino acids: CAGSPPRVPYEQYF. The CDR3 region has the DNA TGTGCCGGCAGCCCCCCAAGGGTTCCCTACGAGCAGTACTTC.